The source of this T cell receptor (beta chain) is a study of cytomegalovirus exposure and HLA in healthy donors. It was with 60 Vbeta and 13 Jbeta primers that the PCR ran. The method was immunoSEQ multiplex PCR; TCRdb's version includes in-frame clones alone and lacks a portion of them. The data show around 70,000 clones, nearly 80% seen once. V lost 1 base and J lost 5; bases outside the gene matches: 9. The CDR3 length is 16 residues. In germline, CDR1 is MNHNS, CDR2 SASEGT. The chain joins TRBV6-1 to TRBJ2-5; 8 bases are a match to TRBD1. Sequencing was performed on PBMCs. This sequence originates from a woman between 40 and 55 years old in good health and CMV-seropositive. As DNA, the CDR3 is TGTGCCAGCAGTGAAGGTGGCGGACAGGGACGGGAGACCCAGTACTTC. It specifies CASSEGGGQGRETQYF.